The rows below give T cell receptor beta chains drawn from one sample of a study of shared clonotypes between healthy human individuals. Repertoires were generated with immunoSEQ multiplex PCR, while TCRdb's copy carries only in-frame clones and drops some. Among some 2.3 million clones listed, approximately 95% were seen once. Input material: naive CD4+ T cells from PBMCs. The receptor set was obtained from a man aged 18 to 30 in good health. Some clones in this sample may be carry-over from other donors' samples. CDR3s include the opening cysteine and the closing phenylalanine or tryptophan. The D gene is left open where the match is weak. Clone size is stated in some rows and not others, as once, few, many or a class when expanded.

cdr3_nt cdr3_aa v_call d_call j_call clone_size
TGCGCCAGCAGCCAAGACTCTACACCCGCGGCGACCCAGTACTTC CASSQDSTPAATQYF TRBV4-1 . TRBJ2-5 once
TGTGCCAGCAGCCACAGGGAAAAAAACATTCAGTACTTC CASSHREKNIQYF TRBV27 . TRBJ2-4 .
TGTGCCAGCCAATACTCCCTGGACGAGCAGTACTTC CASQYSLDEQYF TRBV2 . TRBJ2-7 .
TGCGCCAGCAGTGAAAGTCGGCGGCAGATCGCCTACGAGCAGTACTTC CASSESRRQIAYEQYF TRBV10-1 . TRBJ2-7 .
. CATFGPGQGAYEQYF TRBV2 . TRBJ2-7 .
TGTGCCAGCAGCCTGGGACAGATGAACACTGAAGCTTTCTTT CASSLGQMNTEAFF TRBV7-3 TRBD1 TRBJ1-1 .
TGTGCCAGCAGCTTTCGGCAGTTAGGCACAGATACGCAGTATTTT CASSFRQLGTDTQYF TRBV11-2 . TRBJ2-3 .
TGTGCCAGCTCACCCCCGCAGCGGGTGCGGTCAGATACGCAGTATTTT CASSPPQRVRSDTQYF TRBV18 . TRBJ2-3 .
TGTGCCAGCAGGAATCAACGGGGCGCAGATACGCAGTATTTT CASRNQRGADTQYF TRBV7-3 . TRBJ2-3 .
TGTGCCAGCAGCTTGTTCGGGGTTAGCACAGATACGCAGTATTTT CASSLFGVSTDTQYF TRBV7-3 . TRBJ2-3 .
TGTGCCAGCAGTGCAGGAGACAGGGGAAACCAAGAGACCCAGTACTTC CASSAGDRGNQETQYF TRBV6-1 TRBD1 TRBJ2-5 .
TGTGCCAGCAGTTGGGCGGGACGAAACTATACCCTTAAACCCCAGAAGGAGAGGGAGACCCAGTACTTC CASSWAGRNYTLKPQKERETQYF TRBV28 . TRBJ2-5 .
TGTGCCGCGACAGGGAGAAACATTCAGTACTTC CAATGRNIQYF TRBV6-5 TRBD1 TRBJ2-4 .
TGCGCCAGCAGCTGGACAGGGCTCGGAAACACCATATATTTT CASSWTGLGNTIYF TRBV5-1 TRBD1 TRBJ1-3 .
TGTGCCAGCAGTGTGGGGGACAGCAGCAATCAGCCCCAGCATTTT CASSVGDSSNQPQHF TRBV6-1 TRBD1 TRBJ1-5 .
TGTGCCAGCAGCGTAGCTCGGGGGACTAGCGTCCACAATGAGCAGTTCTTC CASSVARGTSVHNEQFF TRBV9 TRBD2 TRBJ2-1 .
TGTGCCAGCAGCTCTTACGCGGGGGCGAACACCGGGGAGCTGTTTTTT CASSSYAGANTGELFF TRBV9 TRBD2 TRBJ2-2 .
TGTGCCAGTAGCAACTGGACGGGAGGGGAGACCCAGTACTTC CASSNWTGGETQYF TRBV19 TRBD2 TRBJ2-5 .
TGTGCCAGCAGCTTATCACTAGCGGTATACGAGCAGTACTTC CASSLSLAVYEQYF TRBV7-2 TRBD2 TRBJ2-7 .
TGTGCCAGCAGCTTAGCGATCGGAGATACGCAGTATTTT CASSLAIGDTQYF TRBV7-7 . TRBJ2-3 .
TGTGCCATCAGTGTTGGGGGTTCCAGTACTTATGACACAGATACGCAGTATTTT CAISVGGSSTYDTDTQYF TRBV10-3 . TRBJ2-3 .
TGTGCCAGCAGCTTGGTGACAGGGGCCAACGAGCAGTACTTC CASSLVTGANEQYF TRBV5-4 TRBD1 TRBJ2-7 .
TGTGCCAGCAGCCCCGGAATTATGGCTGGAAACACCATATATTTT CASSPGIMAGNTIYF TRBV5-4 . TRBJ1-3 once
TGTGCCAGCAGCCTAAGTATTAATTCAGGGGTAGAGACCCAGTACTTC CASSLSINSGVETQYF TRBV11-2 . TRBJ2-5 .
TGTGCCACCAGCAGAGACTACGTTAGCGGGAGAATTGTGAATGAGCAGTTCTTC CATSRDYVSGRIVNEQFF TRBV15 TRBD2 TRBJ2-1 .
TGTGCCAGCAGCGGTACAGGGGGTGAGCAAGAGACCCAGTACTTC CASSGTGGEQETQYF TRBV6-1 TRBD1 TRBJ2-5 .
TGCGCCAGCAGCTTGGGGACGGTGAGGGAGACCCAGTACTTC CASSLGTVRETQYF TRBV5-1 . TRBJ2-5 .
TGTGCCAGCAGTGTATGGGACGGAACCTCTGGAAACACCATATATTTT CASSVWDGTSGNTIYF TRBV6-1 . TRBJ1-3 once
TGCGCCAGCAGCCAAGTCGAGGACTCAAAGACCCAGTACTTC CASSQVEDSKTQYF TRBV4-3 . TRBJ2-5 .
TGTGCCAGCAGCATAGGGACTAGCGGGAGTTACGAGCAGTTCTTC CASSIGTSGSYEQFF TRBV7-3 TRBD2 TRBJ2-1 once
TGTGCCAGCGTAGACAGGTTCTATGGCTACACCTTC CASVDRFYGYTF TRBV7-9 . TRBJ1-2 .
TGTGCCACCAGCAGAGATATAGGGGGGTCAGATACGCAGTATTTT CATSRDIGGSDTQYF TRBV15 . TRBJ2-3 .
TGTGCCAGCAGTTCCCGCCGACAGGGAGAGACCCAGTACTTC CASSSRRQGETQYF TRBV28 TRBD1 TRBJ2-5 .
TGTGCCAGCAGAGGGTACGAAAAACTGTTTTTT CASRGYEKLFF TRBV28 . TRBJ1-4 once
TGTGCCAGCAGCAGACTAGCGGGAGGCCCCGGGGAGCTGTTTTTT CASSRLAGGPGELFF TRBV6-4 TRBD2 TRBJ2-2 once
TGTGCCAGCAGGAGAAGTACTGAAGCTTTCTTT CASRRSTEAFF TRBV5-8 . TRBJ1-1 .
TGCGCCAGCAGCTTGGATGGACAGGGAAACTATGGCTACACCTTC CASSLDGQGNYGYTF TRBV5-1 TRBD1 TRBJ1-2 .
TGCGCCAGCAGCGAGGGGACTGACTCGGAGACCCAGTACTTC CASSEGTDSETQYF TRBV5-1 . TRBJ2-5 once
TGTGCCAGCAGCTTAGGGGGTCCGGGCCGGGAGGAAGCTTTCTTT CASSLGGPGREEAFF TRBV7-2 . TRBJ1-1 .